The entry below gives a single T cell receptor beta chain sequence along with its context. Its specificity is unknown. This entry belongs to a study of shared clonotypes between healthy human individuals. General study findings and limits: Sampling was confined to blood; repertoires within tissues likely differ.

Per the germline V gene, CDR1 is SNHLY and CDR2 is FYNNEI. The CDR3 length is 12 residues. V lost 4 bases and J lost 6, with 7 bases in between. Clones were read by immunoSEQ multiplex PCR, and TCRdb kept only the in-frame ones, dropping some. The sample holds 1 million to 1.2 million clones, about 80% seen once. The clonotype comes from a man younger than 35 in good health. Some clones in this sample may be carry-over from other donors' samples. V is TRBV2 and J is TRBJ1-5; D is undetermined. The sample was memory CD4+ T cells from PBMCs. Subset in this sample: CD45RA-negative fraction. The DNA for the CDR3 is TGTGCCAGCAGTGTGGGAGGTCAGCCCCAGCATTTT. It yields the protein CASSVGGQPQHF.